This TCR beta chain was observed in a study of CD8 T cells in Susac syndrome. Study outcomes and limitations: An acknowledgment was made by the study that its TCR sequencing and HLA analysis involved relatively few individuals.

The sample holds one count of this clonotype. Its antigen remains unidentified. Those who served as multiple sclerosis controls were treatment-naive patients with stable or active relapsing-remitting disease. The TEMRA cells underwent FACS enrichment, while the CD8+ and CD4+ T cells underwent negative isolation. The CDR3 runs 14 residues. V was cut by 5 bases and J by 1 base, with 11 bases left in between. The germline V gene encodes CDR1 SNHLY and CDR2 FYNNEI. After extraction with the RNeasy kit, roughly 0.45 to 1 ug of the RNA was reverse transcribed using random hexamers. An immunoSEQ multiplex PCR amplified TCR beta CDR3 over 54 Vbeta and 13 Jbeta. MiXCR, applied by TCRdb to the immunoSEQ multiplex PCR reads, yields one record per CDR3 protein. The table records about 250,000 distinct CDR3 sequences, over 85% of them present only once.

Sample: CD4+ T cells from PBMCs. The chain has TRBV2 and TRBJ1-1, with no clear D. The clonotype originates from a human donor with multiple sclerosis. The CDR3 DNA sequence: TGTGCCAGCAGTTATGGGCCGCCGAACACTGAAGCTTTCTTT. Its translation is CASSYGPPNTEAFF.